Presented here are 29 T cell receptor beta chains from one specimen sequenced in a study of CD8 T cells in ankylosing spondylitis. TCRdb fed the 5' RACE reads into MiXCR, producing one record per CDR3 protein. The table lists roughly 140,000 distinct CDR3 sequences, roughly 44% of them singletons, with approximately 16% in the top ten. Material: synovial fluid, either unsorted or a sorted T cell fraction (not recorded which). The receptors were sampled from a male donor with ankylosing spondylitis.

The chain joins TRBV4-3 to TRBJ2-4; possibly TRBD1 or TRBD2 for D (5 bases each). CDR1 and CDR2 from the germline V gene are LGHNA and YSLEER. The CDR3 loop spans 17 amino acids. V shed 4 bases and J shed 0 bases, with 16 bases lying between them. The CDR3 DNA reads TGCGCCAGCAGCCCTTATGGGGGAATACTAGCCAAAAACATTCAGTACTTC. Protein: CASSPYGGILAKNIQYF.

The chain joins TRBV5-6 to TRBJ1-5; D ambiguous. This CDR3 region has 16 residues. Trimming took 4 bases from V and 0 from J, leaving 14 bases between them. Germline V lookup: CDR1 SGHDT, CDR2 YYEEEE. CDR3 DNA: TGTGCCAGCAGCATCGGACGGGATTATAGCAATCAGCCCCAGCATTTT. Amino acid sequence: CASSIGRDYSNQPQHF.

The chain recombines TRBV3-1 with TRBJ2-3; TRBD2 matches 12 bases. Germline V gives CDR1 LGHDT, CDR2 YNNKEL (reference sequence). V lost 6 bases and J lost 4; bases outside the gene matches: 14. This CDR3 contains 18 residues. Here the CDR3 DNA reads TGTGCCAGCAGACCCGGGACTAGCGGGTGGATGTGGGCAGATACGCAGTATTTT. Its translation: CASRPGTSGWMWADTQYF.

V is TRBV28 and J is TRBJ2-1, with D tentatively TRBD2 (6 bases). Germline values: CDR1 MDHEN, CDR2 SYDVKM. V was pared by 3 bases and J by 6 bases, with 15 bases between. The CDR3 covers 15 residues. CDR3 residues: CASSFTLTSRNEQFF. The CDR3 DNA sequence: TGTGCCAGCAGTTTTACCTTGACTAGTCGCAATGAGCAGTTCTTC.

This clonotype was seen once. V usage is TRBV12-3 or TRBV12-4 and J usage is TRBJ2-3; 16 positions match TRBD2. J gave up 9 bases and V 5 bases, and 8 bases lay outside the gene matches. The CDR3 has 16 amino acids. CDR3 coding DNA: TGTGCCAGCAGTAAGGGACTAGCGGGGGGGCCTGAGACGCAGTATTTT. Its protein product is CASSKGLAGGPETQYF.

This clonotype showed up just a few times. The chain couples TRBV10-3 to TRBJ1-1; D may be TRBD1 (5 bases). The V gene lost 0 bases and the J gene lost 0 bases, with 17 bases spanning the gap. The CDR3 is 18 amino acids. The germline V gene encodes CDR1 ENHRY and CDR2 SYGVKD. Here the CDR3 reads CAISESPVGGYMNTEAFF. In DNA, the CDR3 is TGTGCCATCAGTGAGTCCCCCGTGGGGGGGTACATGAACACTGAAGCTTTCTTT.

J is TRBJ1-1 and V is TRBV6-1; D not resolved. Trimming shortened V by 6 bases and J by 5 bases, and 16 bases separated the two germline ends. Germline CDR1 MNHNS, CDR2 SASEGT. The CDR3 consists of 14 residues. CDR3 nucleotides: TGTGCCAGCAGCCCGGGAGGCAGCTGGACTGAAGCTTTCTTT. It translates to CASSPGGSWTEAFF.

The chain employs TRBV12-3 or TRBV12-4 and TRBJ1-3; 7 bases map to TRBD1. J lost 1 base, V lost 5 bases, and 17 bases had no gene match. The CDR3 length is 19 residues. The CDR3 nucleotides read TGTGCCAGCAGTGGCCGACTGACGAGGACAGGAGTGTCTGGAAACACCATATATTTT. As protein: CASSGRLTRTGVSGNTIYF.

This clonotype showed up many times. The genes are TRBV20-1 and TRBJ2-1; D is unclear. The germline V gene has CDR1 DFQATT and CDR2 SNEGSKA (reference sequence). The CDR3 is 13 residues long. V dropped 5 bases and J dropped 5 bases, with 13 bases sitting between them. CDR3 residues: CSAPRLDHNEQFF. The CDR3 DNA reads TGCAGTGCTCCTAGACTGGATCACAATGAGCAGTTCTTC.

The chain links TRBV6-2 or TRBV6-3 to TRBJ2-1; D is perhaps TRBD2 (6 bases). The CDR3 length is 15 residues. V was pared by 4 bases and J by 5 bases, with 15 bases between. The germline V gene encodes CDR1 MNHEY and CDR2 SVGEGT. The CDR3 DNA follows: TGTGCCAGCAGTTGTTGCGGGACCCCTAACAATGAGCAGTTCTTC. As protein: CASSCCGTPNNEQFF.

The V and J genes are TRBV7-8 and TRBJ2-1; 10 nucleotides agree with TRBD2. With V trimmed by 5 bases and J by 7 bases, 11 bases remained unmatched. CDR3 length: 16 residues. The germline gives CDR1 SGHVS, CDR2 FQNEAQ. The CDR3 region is CASSGPGLAFRNEQFF. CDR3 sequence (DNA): TGTGCCAGCAGCGGCCCGGGACTAGCGTTTAGAAATGAGCAGTTCTTC.

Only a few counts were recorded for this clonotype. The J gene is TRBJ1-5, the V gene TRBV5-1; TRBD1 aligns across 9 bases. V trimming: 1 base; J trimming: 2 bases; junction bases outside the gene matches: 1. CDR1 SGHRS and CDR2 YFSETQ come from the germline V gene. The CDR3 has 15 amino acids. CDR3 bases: TGCGCCAGCAGCTTGACAGGGGGCGGCAATCAGCCCCAGCATTTT. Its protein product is CASSLTGGGNQPQHF.

CDR3: CASSLGQQGFTGELFF. The CDR3 DNA is TGCGCCAGCAGCTTGGGCCAACAGGGGTTCACCGGGGAGCTGTTTTTT. This chain uses TRBV5-1 with TRBJ2-2; 7 nucleotides agree with TRBD1. The CDR3 consists of 16 residues. Germline V lookup: CDR1 SGHRS, CDR2 YFSETQ. With 0 bases clipped from V and 4 bases from J, the junction kept 6 bases outside the gene matches.

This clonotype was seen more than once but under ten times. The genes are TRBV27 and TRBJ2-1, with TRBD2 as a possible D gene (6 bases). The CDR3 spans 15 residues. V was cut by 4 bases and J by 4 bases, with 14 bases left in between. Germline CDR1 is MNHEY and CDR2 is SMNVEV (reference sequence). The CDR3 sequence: CASSSGEVGYNEQFF. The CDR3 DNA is TGTGCCAGCAGTTCGGGGGAGGTGGGATACAATGAGCAGTTCTTC.

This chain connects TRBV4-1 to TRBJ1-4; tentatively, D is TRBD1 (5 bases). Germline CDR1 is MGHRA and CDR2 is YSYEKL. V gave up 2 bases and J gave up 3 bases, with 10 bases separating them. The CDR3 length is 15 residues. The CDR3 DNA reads TGCGCCAGCAGCCAATTGTCGGGGGCTAATGAAAAACTGTTTTTT. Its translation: CASSQLSGANEKLFF.

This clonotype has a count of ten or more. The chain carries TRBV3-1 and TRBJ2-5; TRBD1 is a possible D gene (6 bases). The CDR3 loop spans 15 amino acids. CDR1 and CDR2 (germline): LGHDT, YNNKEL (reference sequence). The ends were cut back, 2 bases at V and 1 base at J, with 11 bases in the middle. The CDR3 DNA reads TGTGCCAGCAGCCAACAGGGGAATCCCCAAGAGACCCAGTACTTC. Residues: CASSQQGNPQETQYF.

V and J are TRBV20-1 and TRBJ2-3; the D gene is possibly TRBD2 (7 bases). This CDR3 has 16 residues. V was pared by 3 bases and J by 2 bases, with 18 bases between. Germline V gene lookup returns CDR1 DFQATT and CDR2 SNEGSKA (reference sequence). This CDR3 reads CSASKGGVYLTDTQYF. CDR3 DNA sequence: TGCAGTGCTAGTAAGGGGGGGGTTTACCTCACAGATACGCAGTATTTT.

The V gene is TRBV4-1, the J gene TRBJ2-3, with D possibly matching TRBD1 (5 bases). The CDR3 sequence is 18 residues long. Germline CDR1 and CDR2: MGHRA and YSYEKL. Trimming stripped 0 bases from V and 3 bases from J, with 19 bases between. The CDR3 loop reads CASSQDVLRWGVTDTQYF. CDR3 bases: TGCGCCAGCAGCCAAGACGTCTTACGCTGGGGCGTAACAGATACGCAGTATTTT.

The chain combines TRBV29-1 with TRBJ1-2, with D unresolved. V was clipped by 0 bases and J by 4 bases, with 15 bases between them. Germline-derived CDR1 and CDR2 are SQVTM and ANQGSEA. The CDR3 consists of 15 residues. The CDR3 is CSVEDRVRSGYGYTF. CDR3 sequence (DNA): TGCAGCGTTGAAGATCGGGTACGGTCTGGCTATGGCTACACCTTC.

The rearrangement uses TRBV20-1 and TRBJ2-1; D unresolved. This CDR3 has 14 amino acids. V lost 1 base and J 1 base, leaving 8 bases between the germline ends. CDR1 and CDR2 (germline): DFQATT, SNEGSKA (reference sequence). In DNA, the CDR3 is TGCAGTGCTAGAGCCATGGGATCCTACAATGAGCAGTTCTTC. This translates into CSARAMGSYNEQFF.

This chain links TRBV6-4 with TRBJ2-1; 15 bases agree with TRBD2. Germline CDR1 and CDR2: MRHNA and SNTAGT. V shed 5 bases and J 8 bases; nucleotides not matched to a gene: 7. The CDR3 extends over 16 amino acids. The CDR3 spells CASSRTSGGAGDEQFF. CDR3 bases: TGTGCCAGCAGTAGGACTAGCGGGGGGGCCGGAGATGAGCAGTTCTTC.

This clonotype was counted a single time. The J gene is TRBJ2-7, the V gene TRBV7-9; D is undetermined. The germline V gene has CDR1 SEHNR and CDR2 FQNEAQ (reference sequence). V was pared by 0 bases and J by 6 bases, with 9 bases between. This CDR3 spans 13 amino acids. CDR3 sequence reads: CASSLAGVGEQYF. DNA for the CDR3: TGTGCCAGCAGCTTAGCTGGGGTTGGCGAGCAGTACTTC.

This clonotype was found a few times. CDR3 in DNA: TGTGCCAGCAGCCAGCTTGCGGTAGGGACTAGCGGTACCACAGATACGCAGTATTTT. Its translation: CASSQLAVGTSGTTDTQYF. This sequence joins TRBV4-2 and TRBJ2-3; the match to TRBD2 covers 11 bases. Germline-derived CDR1 and CDR2 are LGHNA and YNFKEQ. The CDR3 sequence is 19 residues long. The V segment lost 3 bases and the J segment 2 bases; nucleotides outside the gene matches: 13.

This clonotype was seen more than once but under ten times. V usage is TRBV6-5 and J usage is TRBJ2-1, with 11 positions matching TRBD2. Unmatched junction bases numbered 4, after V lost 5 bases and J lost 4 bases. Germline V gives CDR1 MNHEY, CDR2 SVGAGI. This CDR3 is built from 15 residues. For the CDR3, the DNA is TGTGCCAGCAGTCACCGGACTAGCGGGTACAATGAGCAGTTCTTC. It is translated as CASSHRTSGYNEQFF.

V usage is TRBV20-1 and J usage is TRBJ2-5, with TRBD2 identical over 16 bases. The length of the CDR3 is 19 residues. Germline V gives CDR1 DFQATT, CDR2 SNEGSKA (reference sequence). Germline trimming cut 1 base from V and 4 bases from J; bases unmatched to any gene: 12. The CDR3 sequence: CSARALPGLAGGPGETQYF. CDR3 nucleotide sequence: TGCAGTGCTAGAGCCCTCCCGGGACTAGCGGGAGGGCCAGGAGAGACCCAGTACTTC.

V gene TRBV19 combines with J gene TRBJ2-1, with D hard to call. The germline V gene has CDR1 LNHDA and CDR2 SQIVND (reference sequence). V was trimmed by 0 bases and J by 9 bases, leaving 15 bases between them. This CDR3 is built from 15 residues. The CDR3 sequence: CASSIDHGRTSEQFF. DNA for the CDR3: TGTGCCAGTAGTATAGATCACGGTCGCACATCTGAGCAGTTCTTC.

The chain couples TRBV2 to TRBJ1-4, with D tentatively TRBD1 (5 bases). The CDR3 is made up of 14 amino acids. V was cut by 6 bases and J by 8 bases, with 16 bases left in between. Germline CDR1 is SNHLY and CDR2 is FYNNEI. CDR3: CASSMPRDGEKLFF. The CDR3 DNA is TGTGCCAGCAGCATGCCCAGGGACGGGGAAAAACTGTTTTTT.

CDR3 DNA sequence: TGCAGCGTTGAAGGGCGGGCGGGCTCGGTGGTCTATGGCTACACCTTC. This sequence encodes CSVEGRAGSVVYGYTF. This chain connects TRBV29-1 to TRBJ1-2, with no clear D. CDR1 SQVTM and CDR2 ANQGSEA come from the germline V gene. V lost 1 base and J lost 4, with 19 bases in between. The CDR3 is 16 residues long. The full variable domain, its missing parts supplied by reference TRBV29-1 and TRBJ1-2, is SAVISQKPSRDICQRGTSLTIQCQVDSQVTMMFWYRQQPGQSLTLIATANQGSEATYESGFVIDKFPISRPNLTFSTLTVSNMSPEDSSIYLCSVEGRAGSVVYGYTFGSGTRLTVV.

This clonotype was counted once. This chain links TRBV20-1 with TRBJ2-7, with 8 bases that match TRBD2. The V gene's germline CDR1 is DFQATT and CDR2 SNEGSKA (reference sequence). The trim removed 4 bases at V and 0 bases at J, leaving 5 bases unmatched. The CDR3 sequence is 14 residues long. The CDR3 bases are TGCAGTGCTATCAATAGCGGGACCTCCTACGAGCAGTACTTC. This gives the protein CSAINSGTSYEQYF.